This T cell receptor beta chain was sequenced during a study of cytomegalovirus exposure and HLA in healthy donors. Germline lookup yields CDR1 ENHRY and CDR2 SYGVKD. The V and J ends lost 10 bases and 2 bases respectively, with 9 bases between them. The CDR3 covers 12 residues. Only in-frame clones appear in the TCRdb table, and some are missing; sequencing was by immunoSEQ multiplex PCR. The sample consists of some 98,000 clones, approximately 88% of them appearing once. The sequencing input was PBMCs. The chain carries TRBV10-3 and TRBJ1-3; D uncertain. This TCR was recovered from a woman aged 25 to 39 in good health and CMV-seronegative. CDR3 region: CATKPAGNTIYF. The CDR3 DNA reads TGTGCCACCAAACCGGCTGGAAACACCATATATTTT.